This paragraph reports one T cell receptor (beta chain). The data stem from a study of blood T cell repertoires in COVID-19. The assay was immunoSEQ multiplex PCR, and TCRdb's table has in-frame clones only and misses some. In the table there are roughly 180,000 clones, around nine tenths of which are singletons. The sequence was obtained from a man aged 70-80 years with active or convalescent COVID-19. The material sequenced was peripheral blood.

CDR3 sequence (DNA): TGTGCCAGCAGCCCGCGGACAGCCCTAACTAATGAAAAACTGTTTTTT. Its translation: CASSPRTALTNEKLFF. The rearrangement joins TRBV14 to TRBJ1-4; a weak D match, TRBD1 (6 bases). V was trimmed by 4 bases and J by 1 base, leaving 13 bases between them. The length of the CDR3 is 16 residues. CDR1 and CDR2 (germline): SGHDN, FVKESK.